The 3 T cell receptor beta chains in this list originate from one sample, sequenced in a study of blood T cell repertoires in COVID-19. The method was immunoSEQ multiplex PCR; TCRdb's version includes in-frame clones alone and lacks a portion of them. The top ten clones hold 4% to 5.5% of a sample with 95,000 to 150,000 clones, 82% of them seen once. Sample: peripheral blood. The receptors derive from a woman aged 70-85 years with acute or convalescent COVID-19.

The genes are TRBV6-1 and TRBJ2-1; maybe TRBD2 (5 bases). Germline V CDR1 and CDR2: MNHNS, SASEGT. V lost 1 base and J lost 9, with 7 bases in between. The CDR3 length is 12 residues. The CDR3 loop is CASSEVGVEQFF. The DNA for the CDR3 is TGTGCCAGCAGTGAAGTCGGGGTTGAGCAGTTCTTC.

The chain couples TRBV7-3 to TRBJ2-5; the D gene is possibly TRBD2 (5 bases). CDR3 size: 13 residues. Germline V lookup: CDR1 SGHTA, CDR2 FQGTGA. Trimming shortened V by 2 bases and J by 5 bases, and 9 bases separated the two germline ends. The CDR3 reads CASSLGRVETQYF. CDR3 bases: TGTGCCAGCAGCTTAGGGAGAGTGGAGACCCAGTACTTC.

J is TRBJ1-3 and V is TRBV2; 9 bases agree with TRBD1. Germline CDR1 is SNHLY and CDR2 is FYNNEI. J was trimmed by 0 bases and V by 3 bases; bases with no gene match: 6. There are 17 residues in the CDR3. The CDR3 region is CASSEDRGASSGNTIYF. The CDR3, as DNA: TGTGCCAGCAGTGAGGACAGGGGAGCTAGCTCTGGAAACACCATATATTTT.